This TCR beta chain was sequenced during a study of PD-1 blockade in classical Hodgkin lymphoma. Method: immunoSEQ multiplex PCR; TCRdb's copy keeps in-frame clones and lacks some. The table shows roughly 70,000 clones, with 71% occurring only once. This CDR3 has 14 residues. The germline V gene has CDR1 MNHEY and CDR2 SMNVEV (reference sequence). About this clone: What it binds is unknown. Sequence at one end of the junction differs from germline and may be a read error.

General study results and limits: By C4D1 there was a significant rise in CD4+ TCR diversity but not in CD8+ TCR diversity. TCR diversity at baseline was reported to be reduced in newly diagnosed patients relative to healthy donors.

Each and every patient relapsed after autologous stem cell transplantation, and patients got differing brentuximab vedotin exposure. The sequenced sample was peripheral blood mononuclear cells (PBMCs), obtained before the second cycle of nivolumab. The chain employs TRBV27 and TRBJ2-3; 10 nucleotides match TRBD1. This clonotype was sampled from a human donor with classical Hodgkin lymphoma. The CDR3 sequence is CASSPPMGQGILDF. CDR3 bases: TGTGCCAGCAGTCCCCCGATGGGACAGGGGATTTTGGATTTT.